This T cell receptor beta chain came from a study of blood T cell repertoires in COVID-19. CDR3 length equals 11 residues. V was cut by 3 bases and J by 3 bases, with 5 bases left in between. Germline V gene lookup returns CDR1 GTSNPN and CDR2 SVGIG (reference sequence). Data came from immunoSEQ multiplex PCR; TCRdb stores just in-frame clones and leaves some out. In the table there are approximately 300,000 clones, 75% to 90% of which are singletons. This TCR was sampled from a woman aged 45 to 65 who had recovered from COVID-19. Sequencing input: peripheral blood. This sequence joins TRBV30 and TRBJ1-2; D gene uncertain. CDR3 nucleotides: TGTGCCTGGAGACCGGACTATGGCTACACCTTC. Translation gives CAWRPDYGYTF.